This T cell receptor (beta chain) was captured by sequencing in a study of patients and donors after allogeneic stem cell transplantation. This clonotype was detected many times. Via MiXCR, TCRdb re-called the RT-PCR reads, giving one row per CDR3 protein. The profile shows roughly 230,000 distinct CDR3 sequences, approximately 14% of them singletons. The sample taken for sequencing was blood, either unsorted or a sorted T cell fraction (not recorded which). This sequence was found in a human donor who was either an allogeneic HSCT recipient or a stem cell or donor lymphocyte infusion donor (not recorded which). It is not recorded whose cells these are; they may come from a transplant donor.

The CDR3: CSVENPADSSTDTQYF. CDR3 bases: TGCAGCGTTGAAAACCCGGCCGATTCTAGCACAGATACGCAGTATTTT. V is TRBV29-1 and J is TRBJ2-3; D is unclear. The CDR3 sequence is 16 residues long. Trimming removed 2 bases at V and 0 bases at J, with 15 bases between. The V gene's germline CDR1 is SQVTM and CDR2 ANQGSEA.